This TCR beta chain came from a study of T cells after posttransplantation cyclophosphamide. Peripheral blood was collected from the related graft donor on the marrow donation day. Assay: immunoSEQ multiplex PCR; the TCRdb copy retains only in-frame clones and omits some. The sample consists of tens of thousands of clones, almost 95% of them appearing once. Findings and limits, study-wide: TRB overlap between skin or GI tissue T cells and blood was limited. Recipient CMV seropositivity and CMV reactivation strongly tracked TRB clonality. Later post-transplant blood repertoires were often dominated by donor CD8+ memory clones.

Germline lookup yields CDR1 MNHNY and CDR2 SVGAGI (reference sequence). The CDR3 is 14 amino acids. V lost 3 bases to trimming and J lost 7 bases, with 15 bases between them. This clone showed up just once. Its antigen is not known. The sequenced sample was PBMCs. The chain couples TRBV6-6 to TRBJ1-2; D unresolved. This receptor was identified in a woman aged 45-65 years in good health and a related stem cell transplant donor. The CDR3 loop reads CASSYPSEGSGYTF. CDR3 sequence (DNA): TGTGCCAGCAGTTATCCCAGTGAGGGATCTGGCTACACCTTC.